The 25 T cell receptor beta chains given below trace back to one sample, sequenced in a study of cytomegalovirus exposure and HLA in healthy donors. Vbeta (60) and Jbeta (13) primers were used in the PCR. Generated by immunoSEQ multiplex PCR, the TCRdb table keeps only in-frame clones and is missing some. The sample holds 100,000 or so clones, roughly three quarters seen once. Specimen: PBMCs. The origin of the receptors is a male donor in good health and CMV-seropositive.

This clone was observed a handful of times. The rearrangement joins TRBV5-1 to TRBJ2-1; D not certain. In germline, CDR1 is SGHRS, CDR2 YFSETQ. V was trimmed by 0 bases and J by 8 bases, leaving 6 bases between them. The CDR3 totals 12 residues. The CDR3 nucleotides read TGCGCCAGCAGCTTGGCCGGTCATGAGCAGTTCTTC. This encodes CASSLAGHEQFF.

V and J are TRBV5-6 and TRBJ2-1, with 10 bases identical to TRBD2. The CDR3 has 18 amino acids. Trimming took 1 base from V and 7 from J; bases not matched to a gene: 14. Germline V gene data show CDR1 as SGHDT and CDR2 as YYEEEE. The CDR3 spells CASSLLRLAGDGRNEQFF. For the CDR3, the DNA is TGTGCCAGCAGCTTGTTGCGGCTAGCGGGAGACGGAAGGAATGAGCAGTTCTTC. Complete variable domain (other parts from reference TRBV5-6 and TRBJ2-1): DAGVTQSPTHLIKTRGQQVTLRCSPKSGHDTVSWYQQALGQGPQFIFQYYEEEERQRGNFPDRFSGHQFPNYSSELNVNALLLGDSALYLCASSLLRLAGDGRNEQFFGPGTRLTVL.

This clone has just one count. The rearrangement uses TRBV29-1 and TRBJ1-2; 8 positions match TRBD1. After removal of 6 bases from V and 5 bases from J, the junction contained 8 bases not matched to a gene. The CDR3 has 13 residues. Germline V gives CDR1 SQVTM, CDR2 ANQGSEA. The CDR3 is CSVLLQGVYGYTF. The CDR3 coding sequence is TGCAGCGTACTTCTACAGGGGGTTTATGGCTACACCTTC.

This clone came up once. V usage is TRBV28 and J usage is TRBJ2-5; D uncertain. CDR1 and CDR2 (germline): MDHEN, SYDVKM. With 5 bases removed from V and 0 bases from J, the gap between germline ends came to 10 bases. The CDR3 covers 14 residues. CDR3 region: CASSPLDDQETQYF. The CDR3 nucleotides read TGTGCCAGCAGTCCCCTAGACGACCAAGAGACCCAGTACTTC.

This chain links TRBV2 with TRBJ2-1, with TRBD2 matching over 12 bases. V trimming: 4 bases; J trimming: 14 bases; junction bases outside the gene matches: 3. This CDR3 has 12 residues. The germline V gene has CDR1 SNHLY and CDR2 FYNNEI. CDR3 sequence reads: CASSGLAGVKFF. The CDR3 DNA sequence: TGTGCCAGCAGTGGACTAGCGGGAGTGAAGTTCTTC.

The chain uses TRBV5-1 and TRBJ1-1; D is uncertain. V was pared by 0 bases and J by 1 base, with 4 bases between. Germline CDR1 reads SGHRS; CDR2 reads YFSETQ. CDR3 length equals 13 residues. The CDR3 reads CASSLGENTEAFF. The CDR3, as DNA: TGCGCCAGCAGCTTGGGAGAGAACACTGAAGCTTTCTTT.

The chain recombines TRBV21-1 with TRBJ2-3; TRBD2 is the table's D call, not checked against the DNA. TRBV21-1 is assigned pseudogene status. The CDR3 has 16 amino acids. The CDR3, as DNA: TGTGCCAGCAAAATTTGGACTAAACTTCGCACAGATACGCAGTATTTT. Residues: CASKIWTKLRTDTQYF.

The V gene is TRBV10-3, the J gene TRBJ1-2, with no clear D. This CDR3 has 13 amino acids. V lost 6 bases, J lost 0 bases, and 8 bases lay in between. CDR1 ENHRY and CDR2 SYGVKD come from the germline V gene. CDR3: CAISFVSNYGYTF. CDR3 DNA: TGTGCCATCAGCTTTGTCTCTAACTATGGCTACACCTTC.

This clone was picked up one time. The chain links TRBV5-1 to TRBJ2-1; D gene ambiguous. Germline V gene data show CDR1 as SGHRS and CDR2 as YFSETQ. This CDR3 spans 12 amino acids. Trimming took 4 bases from V and 3 from J, leaving 5 bases between them. CDR3 sequence: CASSPNYNEQFF. For the CDR3, the DNA is TGCGCCAGCAGCCCCAACTACAATGAGCAGTTCTTC.

This clone has only one observation. The rearrangement links TRBV28 to TRBJ2-5; D remains unclear. Germline values: CDR1 MDHEN, CDR2 SYDVKM. There are 13 residues in the CDR3. The V gene lost 2 bases and the J gene lost 4 bases, with 8 bases spanning the gap. DNA of the CDR3: TGTGCCAGCAGTTTAACACACGTAGAGACCCAGTACTTC. Residues: CASSLTHVETQYF.

The rearrangement joins TRBV18 to TRBJ2-1, with 8 bases aligning to TRBD2. The junction had 12 bases not matched to a gene; V was cut back by 1 base and J by 7 bases. The CDR3 runs to 17 residues. Germline CDR1 reads KGHSH; CDR2 reads LQKENI. CDR3 DNA: TGTGCCAGCTCACCACTGGAAAGAGCGGGAGCTTTTAATGAGCAGTTCTTC. Translation gives CASSPLERAGAFNEQFF. The full variable domain, completed using reference TRBV18 and TRBJ2-1, is NAGVMQNPRHLVRRRGQEARLRCSPMKGHSHVYWYRQLPEEGLKFMVYLQKENIIDESGMPKERFSAEFPKEGPSILRIQQVVRGDSAAYFCASSPLERAGAFNEQFFGPGTRLTVL.

The chain combines TRBV28 with TRBJ2-3; TRBD2 matches 9 bases. Germline V gene data show CDR1 as MDHEN and CDR2 as SYDVKM. The trim removed 8 bases at V and 2 bases at J, leaving 2 bases unmatched. CDR3 size: 13 residues. The CDR3 reads CASGGRATDTQYF. The CDR3 nucleotides are TGTGCCAGCGGCGGGAGGGCCACAGATACGCAGTATTTT.

This sequence joins TRBV7-2 and TRBJ2-5, with 9 positions matching TRBD2. This CDR3 region has 16 residues. Germline V gives CDR1 SGHTA, CDR2 FQGNSA. Losses at the gene ends were 6 bases for V and 4 bases for J; bases not matched to a gene: 12. The CDR3 nucleotides read TGTGCCAGCAGACTAACTAGCGGGCCGGCGGGAGAGACCCAGTACTTC. Amino acids: CASRLTSGPAGETQYF.

The chain couples TRBV5-5 to TRBJ2-1, with D perhaps matching TRBD2 (5 bases). V lost 0 bases to trimming and J lost 1 base, with 11 bases between them. The germline V gene has CDR1 SGHKS and CDR2 YYEKEE (reference sequence). The CDR3 spans 16 residues. The CDR3 DNA sequence: TGTGCCAGCAGCTTGGAACGGAGGCGATCCTACAATGAGCAGTTCTTC. This gives the protein CASSLERRRSYNEQFF.

The chain carries TRBV4-3 and TRBJ2-1; maybe TRBD2 (6 bases). Looked up from germline, CDR1 is LGHNA and CDR2 is YSLEER. The CDR3 loop spans 17 amino acids. Between the trimmed V and J ends, which lost 0 bases and 9 bases, there was a span of 21 bases. The CDR3 is CASSQDLQSTIAVEQFF. DNA of the CDR3: TGCGCCAGCAGCCAAGATCTCCAAAGTACAATAGCGGTTGAGCAGTTCTTC.

V gene TRBV9 combines with J gene TRBJ2-3; D possibly corresponds to TRBD2 (6 bases). Germline lookup yields CDR1 SGDLS and CDR2 YYNGEE. Trimming cost V 0 bases and J 0 bases, with 11 bases left between them. CDR3 length equals 16 residues. The CDR3 nucleotides are TGTGCCAGCAGCGTAGATGGTAGCGGAAGCACAGATACGCAGTATTTT. This encodes CASSVDGSGSTDTQYF.

The rearrangement links TRBV28 to TRBJ1-2, with 7 bases matching TRBD1. Trimming took 4 bases from V and 3 from J; bases not matched to a gene: 8. This CDR3 spans 15 amino acids. Germline CDR1 reads MDHEN; CDR2 reads SYDVKM. The CDR3 spells CASSSTPDRDYGYTF. The CDR3 nucleotides read TGTGCCAGCAGTTCCACCCCCGACAGGGACTATGGCTACACCTTC.

This chain joins TRBV9 and TRBJ1-2; 7 bases are shared with TRBD1. This CDR3 region has 16 residues. Losses at the gene ends were 2 bases for V and 3 bases for J; bases not matched to a gene: 10. Germline CDR1 SGDLS, CDR2 YYNGEE. The chain's CDR3 is CASSVDGDSHDYGYTF. CDR3 in DNA: TGTGCCAGCAGCGTTGACGGGGACAGTCACGACTATGGCTACACCTTC.

This clone turned up a few times. The chain couples TRBV27 to TRBJ2-5; 12 bases are a match to TRBD2. The CDR3 runs to 18 residues. J gave up 5 bases and V 5 bases, and 15 bases lay outside the gene matches. Per germline, CDR1 MNHEY and CDR2 SMNVEV (reference sequence). Here the CDR3 reads CASSPDWRLAGGRETQYF. The CDR3 DNA follows: TGTGCCAGCAGTCCCGACTGGCGGCTAGCGGGAGGGAGGGAGACCCAGTACTTC.

V and J are TRBV28 and TRBJ2-7; the D gene is possibly TRBD1 (5 bases). Germline values: CDR1 MDHEN, CDR2 SYDVKM. Trimming pared 5 bases from V and 5 bases from J, leaving 16 bases between. This CDR3 is 14 amino acids long. CDR3 DNA sequence: TGTGCCAGCAGTCGTTCAGGGCCCCTCCACGAGCAGTACTTC. This gives the protein CASSRSGPLHEQYF.

CDR3 in DNA: TGTGCCAGCAGCCATGACACTGAAGCTTTCTTT. Translating gives CASSHDTEAFF. The chain joins TRBV7-9 to TRBJ1-1; D uncertain. Germline V CDR1 and CDR2: SEHNR, FQNEAQ (reference sequence). CDR3 length equals 11 residues. Trimming stripped 5 bases from V and 3 bases from J, with 4 bases between.

The chain carries TRBV7-2 and TRBJ2-2; 7 bases are shared with TRBD2. Germline V gene lookup returns CDR1 SGHTA and CDR2 FQGNSA. With 5 bases clipped from V and 1 base from J, the junction kept 7 bases outside the gene matches. The CDR3 contains 16 residues. The chain's CDR3 is CASSLGTKRNTGELFF. The DNA for the CDR3 is TGTGCCAGCAGCCTCGGGACTAAAAGGAACACCGGGGAGCTGTTTTTT.

This sequence joins TRBV29-1 and TRBJ2-5; TRBD2 agrees at 7 bases. The last part of the DNA fits TRBJ2-7 better; the J call may be wrong. The germline CDR1 and CDR2 sequences are SQVTM and ANQGSEA. The CDR3 covers 14 residues. Written as DNA, the CDR3 is TGCAGCGTTGTGGGAGGGGTGGGGGCCTACGAGCAGTACTTC. Translating it yields CSVVGGVGAYEQYF.

This chain uses TRBV19 with TRBJ1-5; no reliable D call. The CDR3 covers 15 residues. Trimming pared 4 bases from V and 6 bases from J, leaving 16 bases between. CDR1 LNHDA and CDR2 SQIVND come from the germline V gene (reference sequence). The CDR3 DNA follows: TGTGCCAGTAGTAGGTGGGCGGCAGAGGGTCAGCCCCAGCATTTT. Encoded protein: CASSRWAAEGQPQHF.

The J gene is TRBJ1-2, the V gene TRBV9; D perhaps matches TRBD1 (5 bases). The CDR3 totals 13 residues. V gave up 4 bases and J gave up 3 bases, with 10 bases separating them. Germline CDR1 is SGDLS and CDR2 is YYNGEE. The CDR3 sequence is CASSRGNHYGYTF. In nucleotides, the CDR3 is TGTGCCAGCAGCCGGGGGAATCACTATGGCTACACCTTC.